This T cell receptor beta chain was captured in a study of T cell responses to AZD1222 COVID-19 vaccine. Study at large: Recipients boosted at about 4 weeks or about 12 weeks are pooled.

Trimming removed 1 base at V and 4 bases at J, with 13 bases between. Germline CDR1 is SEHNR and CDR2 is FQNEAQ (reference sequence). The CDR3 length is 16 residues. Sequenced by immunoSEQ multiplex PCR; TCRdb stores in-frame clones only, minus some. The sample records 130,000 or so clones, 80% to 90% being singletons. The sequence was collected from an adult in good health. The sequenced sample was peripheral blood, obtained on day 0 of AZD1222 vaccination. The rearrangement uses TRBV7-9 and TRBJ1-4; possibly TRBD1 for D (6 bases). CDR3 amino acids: CASSLGSTGGNEKLFF. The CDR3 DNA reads TGTGCCAGCAGCTTAGGGTCGACAGGCGGTAATGAAAAACTGTTTTTT.